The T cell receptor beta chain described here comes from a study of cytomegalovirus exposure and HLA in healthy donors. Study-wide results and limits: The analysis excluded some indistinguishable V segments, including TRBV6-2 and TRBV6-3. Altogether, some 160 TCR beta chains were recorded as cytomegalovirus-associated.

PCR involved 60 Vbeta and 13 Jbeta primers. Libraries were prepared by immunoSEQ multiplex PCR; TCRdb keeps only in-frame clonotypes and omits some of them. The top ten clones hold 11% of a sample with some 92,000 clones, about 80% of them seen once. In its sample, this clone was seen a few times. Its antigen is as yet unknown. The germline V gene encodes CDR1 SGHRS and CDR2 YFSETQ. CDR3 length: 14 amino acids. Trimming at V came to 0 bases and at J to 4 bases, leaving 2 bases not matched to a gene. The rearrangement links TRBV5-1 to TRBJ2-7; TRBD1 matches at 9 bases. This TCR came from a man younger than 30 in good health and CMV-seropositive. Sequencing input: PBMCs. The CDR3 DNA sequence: TGCGCCAGCAGCTTGGACAGGGGGCCTTACGAGCAGTACTTC. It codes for CASSLDRGPYEQYF.